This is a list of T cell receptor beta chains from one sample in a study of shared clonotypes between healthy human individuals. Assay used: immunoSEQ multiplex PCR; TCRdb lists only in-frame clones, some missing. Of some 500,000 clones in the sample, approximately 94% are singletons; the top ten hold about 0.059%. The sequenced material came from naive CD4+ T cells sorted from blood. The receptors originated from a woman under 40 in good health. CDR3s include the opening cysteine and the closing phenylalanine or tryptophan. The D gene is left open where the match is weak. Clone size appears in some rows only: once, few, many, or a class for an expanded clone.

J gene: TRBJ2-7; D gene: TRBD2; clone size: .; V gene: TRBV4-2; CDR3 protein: CASSRPGLAGESYEQYF; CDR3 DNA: TGTGCCAGCAGCCGTCCGGGACTAGCGGGAGAATCCTACGAGCAGTACTTC
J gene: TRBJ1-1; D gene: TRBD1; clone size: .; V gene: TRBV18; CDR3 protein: CASSRGTGAGNTEAFF; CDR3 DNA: TGTGCCAGCTCACGCGGGACAGGGGCCGGGAACACTGAAGCTTTCTTT
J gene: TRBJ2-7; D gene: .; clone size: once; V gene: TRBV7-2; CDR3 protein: CASSLRAYEQYF; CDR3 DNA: TGTGCCAGCAGCCTGCGTGCATACGAGCAGTACTTC
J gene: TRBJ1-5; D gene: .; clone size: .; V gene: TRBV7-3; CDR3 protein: CASSLVDGLGPRHQPQHF; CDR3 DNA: TGTGCCAGCAGCTTAGTGGACGGGCTAGGGCCCCGACATCAGCCCCAGCATTTT
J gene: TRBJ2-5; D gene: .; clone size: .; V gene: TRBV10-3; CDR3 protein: CAIREQSQETQYF; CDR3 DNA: TGTGCCATCAGAGAACAGAGTCAGGAGACCCAGTACTTC
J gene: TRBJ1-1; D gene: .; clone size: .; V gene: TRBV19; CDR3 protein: CASRDLVNTEAFF; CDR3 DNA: TGTGCCAGTAGGGATTTGGTCAACACTGAAGCTTTCTTT
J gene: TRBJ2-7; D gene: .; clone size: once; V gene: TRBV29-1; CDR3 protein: CSVGRTTYEQYF; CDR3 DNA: TGCAGCGTTGGGCGGACTACCTACGAGCAGTACTTC
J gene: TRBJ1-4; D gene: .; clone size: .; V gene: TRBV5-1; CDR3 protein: CASSLVAGEGATNEKLFF; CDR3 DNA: TGCGCCAGCAGCTTGGTGGCAGGGGAGGGCGCAACTAATGAAAAACTGTTTTTT
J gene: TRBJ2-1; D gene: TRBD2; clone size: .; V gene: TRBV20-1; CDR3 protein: CSAYSGTEQFF; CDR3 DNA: TGCAGTGCCTATAGCGGGACTGAGCAGTTCTTC
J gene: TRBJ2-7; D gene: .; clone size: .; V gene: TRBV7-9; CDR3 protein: CASSLGTVFFYEQYF; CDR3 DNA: TGTGCCAGCAGCTTAGGGACAGTCTTTTTCTACGAGCAGTACTTC
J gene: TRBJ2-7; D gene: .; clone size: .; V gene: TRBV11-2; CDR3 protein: CASSLRNEQYF; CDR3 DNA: TGTGCCAGCAGCTTAAGAAACGAGCAGTACTTC
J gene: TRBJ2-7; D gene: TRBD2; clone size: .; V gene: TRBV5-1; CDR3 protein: CASSLGSTSGLDEQYF; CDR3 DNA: TGCGCCAGCAGCTTGGGTTCGACTAGCGGGTTGGACGAGCAGTACTTC
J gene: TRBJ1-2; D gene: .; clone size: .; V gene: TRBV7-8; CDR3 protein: CASSRRLTNYGYTF; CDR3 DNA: TGTGCCAGCAGCCGGCGGCTTACTAACTATGGCTACACCTTC
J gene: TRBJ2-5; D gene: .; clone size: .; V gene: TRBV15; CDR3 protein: CATSRDQQQQETQYF; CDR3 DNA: TGTGCCACCAGCAGAGATCAACAGCAACAAGAGACCCAGTACTTC
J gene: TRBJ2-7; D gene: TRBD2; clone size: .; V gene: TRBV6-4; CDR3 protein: CASSENPGGRYEQYF; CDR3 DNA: TGTGCCAGCAGTGAAAATCCCGGCGGGAGATACGAGCAGTACTTC
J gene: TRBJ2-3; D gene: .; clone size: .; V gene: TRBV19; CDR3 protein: CASSRNRDRADTQYF; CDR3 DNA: TGTGCCAGTAGTCGCAACAGGGATAGAGCAGATACGCAGTATTTT
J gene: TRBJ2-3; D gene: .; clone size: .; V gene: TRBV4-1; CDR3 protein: CASSQVLMVDTQYF; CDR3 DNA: TGCGCCAGCAGCCAAGTTTTAATGGTAGATACGCAGTATTTT
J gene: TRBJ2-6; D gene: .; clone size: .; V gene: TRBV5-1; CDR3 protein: CASSPRGSGANVLTF; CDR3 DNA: TGCGCCAGCAGCCCTCGGGGCTCTGGGGCCAACGTCCTGACTTTC
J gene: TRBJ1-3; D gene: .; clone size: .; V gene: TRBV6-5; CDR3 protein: CASSYRQDSGNTIYF; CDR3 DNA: TGTGCCAGCAGTTACCGTCAGGACTCTGGAAACACCATATATTTT
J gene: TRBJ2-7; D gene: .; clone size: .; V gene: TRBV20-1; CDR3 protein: CSALDNYEQYF; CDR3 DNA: TGCAGTGCCCTCGACAACTACGAGCAGTACTTC
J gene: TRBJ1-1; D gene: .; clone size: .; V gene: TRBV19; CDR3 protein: CATADRNTEAFF; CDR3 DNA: TGTGCCACCGCGGACAGGAACACTGAAGCTTTCTTT
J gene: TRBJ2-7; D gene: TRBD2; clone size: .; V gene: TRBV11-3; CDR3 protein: CASSSSGSSEQYF; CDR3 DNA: TGTGCCAGCAGCTCAAGCGGGAGTAGCGAGCAGTACTTC
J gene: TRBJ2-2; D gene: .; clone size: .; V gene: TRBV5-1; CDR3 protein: CASTPGVSGGELFF; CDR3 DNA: TGCGCCAGCACCCCAGGAGTTAGTGGCGGGGAGCTGTTTTTT
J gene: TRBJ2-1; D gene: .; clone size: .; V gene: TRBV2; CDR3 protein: CASSRDGRSSSYNEQFF; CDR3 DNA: TGTGCCAGCAGCCGGGACGGACGATCCAGCTCCTACAATGAGCAGTTCTTC
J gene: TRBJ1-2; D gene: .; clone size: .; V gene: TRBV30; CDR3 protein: CAWGHRLGYTF; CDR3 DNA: TGTGCCTGGGGGCACCGCCTAGGCTACACCTTC
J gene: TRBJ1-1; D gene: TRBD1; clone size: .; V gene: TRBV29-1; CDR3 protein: CSVGQGRSTEAFF; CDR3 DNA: TGCAGCGTTGGACAGGGTCGGAGCACTGAAGCTTTCTTT
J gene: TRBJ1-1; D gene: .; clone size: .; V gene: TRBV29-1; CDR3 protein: CSVVGINTEAFF; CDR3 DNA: TGCAGCGTCGTAGGCATCAACACTGAAGCTTTCTTT
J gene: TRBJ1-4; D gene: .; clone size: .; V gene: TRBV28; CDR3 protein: CASSSGREDEKLFF; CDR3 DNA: TGTGCCAGCAGTTCCGGCAGGGAGGATGAAAAACTGTTTTTT
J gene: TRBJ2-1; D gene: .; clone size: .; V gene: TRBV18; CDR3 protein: CASSPHPDWNEQFF; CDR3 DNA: TGTGCCAGCTCACCACACCCGGATTGGAATGAGCAGTTCTTC
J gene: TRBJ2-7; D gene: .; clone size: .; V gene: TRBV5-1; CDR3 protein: CASSHGTNYEQYF; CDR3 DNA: TGCGCCAGCAGCCACGGGACCAACTACGAGCAGTACTTC
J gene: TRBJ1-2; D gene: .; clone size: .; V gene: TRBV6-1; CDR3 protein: CASSGGHYYGYTF; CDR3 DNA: TGTGCCAGCAGTGGGGGACACTACTATGGCTACACCTTC
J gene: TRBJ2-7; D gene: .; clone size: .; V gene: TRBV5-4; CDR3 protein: CASSFVYGGEQYF; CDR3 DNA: TGTGCCAGCAGCTTTGTGTATGGGGGCGAGCAGTACTTC
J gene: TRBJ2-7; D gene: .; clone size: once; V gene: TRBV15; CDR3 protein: CATSRLAAWGVGANYEQYF; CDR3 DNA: TGTGCCACCAGCAGACTAGCTGCTTGGGGGGTAGGAGCGAACTACGAGCAGTACTTC
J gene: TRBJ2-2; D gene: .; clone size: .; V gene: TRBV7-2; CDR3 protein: CASSRTSTSGTGELFF; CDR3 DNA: TGTGCCAGCAGCCGCACTAGCACCTCGGGCACCGGGGAGCTGTTTTTT
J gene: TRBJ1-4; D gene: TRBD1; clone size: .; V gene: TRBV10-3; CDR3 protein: CAISPGQGHEKLFF; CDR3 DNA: TGTGCCATCAGTCCGGGACAGGGTCATGAAAAACTGTTTTTT
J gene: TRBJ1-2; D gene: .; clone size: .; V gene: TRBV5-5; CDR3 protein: CASSSEVRGIYGYTF; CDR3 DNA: TGTGCCAGCAGCTCCGAGGTCAGGGGAATCTATGGCTACACCTTC
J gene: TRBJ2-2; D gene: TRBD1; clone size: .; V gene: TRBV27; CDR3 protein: CASRTDRDTGELFF; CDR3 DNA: TGTGCCAGCAGAACGGACAGGGACACCGGGGAGCTGTTTTTT
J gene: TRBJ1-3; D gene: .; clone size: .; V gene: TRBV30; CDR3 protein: CAWSVASYSGNTIYF; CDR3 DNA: TGTGCCTGGAGTGTGGCTTCGTACTCTGGAAACACCATATATTTT
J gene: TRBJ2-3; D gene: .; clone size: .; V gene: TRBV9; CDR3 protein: CASSVVEDTQYF; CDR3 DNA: TGTGCCAGCAGCGTAGTTGAGGATACGCAGTATTTT